These 21 T cell receptor beta chains originate from one sample sequenced in a study of CD8 T cell repertoires and HIV-1 epitope variants. Repertoires were generated with immunoSEQ multiplex PCR, while TCRdb's copy carries only in-frame clones and drops some. The table includes some 100,000 clones, roughly four fifths detected once. The sequenced sample was uncultured baseline CD8+ T cells from peripheral blood mononuclear cells (PBMCs). These TCRs come from a male donor with HIV.

This clone was counted only a few times. The genes are TRBV15 and TRBJ1-6; D is unresolved. V was cut by 0 bases and J by 10 bases, with 13 bases left in between. Germline V gene lookup returns CDR1 LNHNV and CDR2 YYDKDF (reference sequence). CDR3 length equals 15 residues. The CDR3: CATSRDLAGNSPLHF. The DNA of the CDR3 is TGTGCCACCAGCAGAGATCTCGCAGGAAACTCACCCCTCCACTTT.

The J gene is TRBJ2-1, the V gene TRBV14, with 8 bases lining up with TRBD1. J lost 9 bases, V lost 4 bases, and 8 bases had no gene match. Germline CDR1 is SGHDN and CDR2 is FVKESK. The CDR3 has 14 amino acids. As DNA, the CDR3 is TGTGCCAGCAGCCCCTGGACAGGGAGTGTTGAGCAGTTCTTC. Its translation: CASSPWTGSVEQFF. The variable domain in full, with the rest retrieved from reference TRBV14 and TRBJ2-1, is EAGVTQFPSHSVIEKGQTVTLRCDPISGHDNLYWYRRVMGKEIKFLLHFVKESKQDESGMPNNRFLAERTGGTYSTLKVQPAELEDSGVYFCASSPWTGSVEQFFGPGTRLTVL.

The chain is built from TRBV7-9 and TRBJ2-3; 8 nucleotides align to TRBD2. The CDR3 loop spans 15 amino acids. Germline V gene lookup returns CDR1 SEHNR and CDR2 FQNEAQ (reference sequence). Trimming removed 4 bases from V and 1 base from J; junction bases left unmatched: 4. The CDR3 is CASSSLTSGTDTQYF. The CDR3 DNA reads as TGTGCCAGCAGCTCCCTGACTAGCGGCACAGATACGCAGTATTTT.

This clone was seen a single time. This chain joins TRBV13 and TRBJ2-7; the D is unclear. CDR3 length: 15 amino acids. Per germline, CDR1 PRHDT and CDR2 FYEKMQ (reference sequence). V was pared by 3 bases and J by 2 bases, with 14 bases between. CDR3 in DNA: TGTGCCAGCAGCTTTTTTGCAACTGAAGCCTACGAGCAGTACTTC. Protein sequence: CASSFFATEAYEQYF.

The chain joins TRBV28 to TRBJ1-5; D call uncertain. There are 17 residues in the CDR3. V was trimmed by 4 bases and J by 0 bases, leaving 16 bases between them. CDR1 MDHEN and CDR2 SYDVKM come from the germline V gene. Here the CDR3 reads CASSSPVWQYSNQPQHF. The CDR3 DNA sequence: TGTGCCAGCAGTTCCCCCGTCTGGCAATATAGCAATCAGCCCCAGCATTTT.

This chain uses TRBV4-3 with TRBJ1-1; D ambiguous. CDR1 LGHNA and CDR2 YSLEER come from the germline V gene. There are 14 residues in the CDR3. V was cut by 2 bases and J by 1 base, with 8 bases left in between. CDR3 DNA sequence: TGCGCCAGCAGCCAATTAGTAGCGAACACTGAAGCTTTCTTT. Its translation: CASSQLVANTEAFF.

The rearrangement links TRBV5-1 to TRBJ2-1, with 9 bases lining up with TRBD2. Trimming cost V 3 bases and J 7 bases; bases outside gene matches: 11. This CDR3 contains 16 residues. Germline values: CDR1 SGHRS, CDR2 YFSETQ. Here the CDR3 DNA reads TGCGCCAGCAGCTCTGTTGGCGGGGGGGCTGGTAATGAGCAGTTCTTC. Amino acid sequence: CASSSVGGGAGNEQFF.

As to this clone: A far larger clone is one base from this, pointing to a likely read error. Other DNA sequences of this sample code for an identical CDR3. This CDR3 is CASSQDPVELDYGYTF. CDR3 nucleotide sequence: TGTGCCAGCAGCCAAGATCCCGTCGAACTCGACTATGGCTACACCTTC. The chain couples TRBV7-9 to TRBJ1-2; D is unresolved. Germline CDR1 and CDR2: SEHNR and FQNEAQ (reference sequence). The CDR3 consists of 16 residues. Between the trimmed V and J ends, which lost 5 bases and 3 bases, there was a span of 19 bases.

A note on this clone: Other DNA sequences in this specimen translate into the identical CDR3. The chain links TRBV9 to TRBJ1-1, with D tentatively TRBD1 (5 bases). Trimming shortened V by 4 bases and J by 0 bases, and 13 bases separated the two germline ends. The germline gives CDR1 SGDLS, CDR2 YYNGEE. This CDR3 region has 15 residues. CDR3 nucleotides: TGTGCCAGCAGCCCGCGTGACAGTATGAACACTGAAGCTTTCTTT. Translating it yields CASSPRDSMNTEAFF. The full variable domain, with the rest looked up from reference TRBV9 and TRBJ1-1, is DSGVTQTPKHLITATGQRVTLRCSPRSGDLSVYWYQQSLDQGLQFLIQYYNGEERAKGNILERFSAQQFPDLHSELNLSSLELGDSALYFCASSPRDSMNTEAFFGQGTRLTVV.

V gene TRBV5-6 combines with J gene TRBJ2-1; D tentatively reads TRBD1 or TRBD2 (5 bases each). Trimming shortened V by 3 bases and J by 8 bases, and 12 bases separated the two germline ends. Looked up from germline, CDR1 is SGHDT and CDR2 is YYEEEE. This CDR3 contains 13 residues. The CDR3 DNA is TGTGCCAGCAGCTGGGGGTTAGGGGATGAGCAGTTCTTC. The encoded protein is CASSWGLGDEQFF.

This chain links TRBV29-1 with TRBJ2-1; 10 bases match TRBD1. This CDR3 comprises 13 residues. CDR1 SQVTM and CDR2 ANQGSEA come from the germline V gene. The V and J ends lost 5 bases and 8 bases, in that order; junction bases with no gene match: 6. The CDR3 coding sequence is TGCAGCGTTATGAGACAGGGGGCCCATGAGCAGTTCTTC. The encoded protein is CSVMRQGAHEQFF.

The chain couples TRBV5-1 to TRBJ2-3, with 12 bases fitting TRBD2. Germline V gene data show CDR1 as SGHRS and CDR2 as YFSETQ. V shed 6 bases and J 2 bases; nucleotides not matched to a gene: 10. There are 17 residues in the CDR3. Here the CDR3 reads CASTLAGGRSPTDTQYF. In DNA form, the CDR3 reads TGCGCCAGCACACTAGCGGGGGGCCGTTCCCCCACAGATACGCAGTATTTT.

CDR3 nucleotides: TGTGCCAGCAGTTTATCCAGGGCGCTCACTGAAGCTTTCTTT. Protein product: CASSLSRALTEAFF. The rearrangement uses TRBV28 and TRBJ1-1, with D perhaps TRBD1 (5 bases). V gave up 1 base and J gave up 4 bases, with 10 bases separating them. Germline values: CDR1 MDHEN, CDR2 SYDVKM. The CDR3 consists of 14 residues. The complete variable domain, with remaining parts taken from reference TRBV28 and TRBJ1-1, reads DVKVTQSSRYLVKRTGEKVFLECVQDMDHENMFWYRQDPGLGLRLIYFSYDVKMKEKGDIPEGYSVSREKKERFSLILESASTNQTSMYLCASSLSRALTEAFFGQGTRLTVV.

This rearrangement joins TRBV6-5 to TRBJ2-2, with TRBD1 matching over 8 bases. V lost 6 bases and J lost 6; bases outside the gene matches: 9. The CDR3 totals 15 residues. The germline V gene encodes CDR1 MNHEY and CDR2 SVGAGI. The CDR3 sequence is CASSLRGQGAGELFF. CDR3 in DNA: TGTGCCAGCAGCCTCAGGGGGCAAGGCGCCGGGGAGCTGTTTTTT.

The rearrangement uses TRBV29-1 and TRBJ1-2, with 11 bases lining up with TRBD1. CDR1 is SQVTM and CDR2 is ANQGSEA in the germline V gene. V lost 6 bases, J lost 7 bases, and 7 bases stayed unmatched. This CDR3 region has 13 residues. The CDR3 DNA sequence: TGCAGCGTCCTAGGACAGGGGGCGATTGGCTACACCTTC. Residues: CSVLGQGAIGYTF.

CDR3 amino acids: CASSQDLRGTSGGNTDTQYF. The CDR3 DNA follows: TGCGCCAGCAGCCAAGATCTGAGGGGGACTAGCGGGGGCAACACAGATACGCAGTATTTT. The chain recombines TRBV4-3 with TRBJ2-3; 14 nucleotides line up with TRBD2. J gave up 2 bases and V 0 bases, and 10 bases lay outside the gene matches. CDR1 and CDR2 from the germline V gene are LGHNA and YSLEER. The CDR3 length is 20 residues.

The V gene is TRBV5-1, the J gene TRBJ2-5; 9 bases line up with TRBD2. The ends lost 0 bases at V and 7 bases at J; junction bases unmatched: 10. Germline loops: CDR1 SGHRS, CDR2 YFSETQ. The CDR3 covers 16 residues. The CDR3 loop reads CASSLGLADERGTQYF. For the CDR3, the DNA is TGCGCCAGCAGCTTGGGACTAGCGGACGAGCGGGGGACCCAGTACTTC.

The chain links TRBV21-1 to TRBJ2-7; TRBD2, the table's D call, was not compared with the DNA. TRBV21-1 is deemed a pseudogene. This CDR3 is built from 16 residues. The CDR3 nucleotides read TGTGCCAGCAGCGGTCGGAGGGGACCCCCTCCCTACGAGCAGTACTTC. Amino acid sequence: CASSGRRGPPPYEQYF.

The V and J genes are TRBV18 and TRBJ2-1, with unresolved D. There are 13 residues in the CDR3. Trimming took off 1 base at V and 8 bases at J, with 9 bases between the two ends. The V gene's germline CDR1 is KGHSH and CDR2 LQKENI. CDR3 sequence: CASSPRQGDEQFF. Here the CDR3 DNA reads TGTGCCAGCTCACCACGACAAGGTGATGAGCAGTTCTTC.

The chain is built from TRBV19 and TRBJ1-5, with D possibly TRBD1 on 5 matching bases. Trimming pared 7 bases from V and 2 bases from J, leaving 18 bases between. CDR3 length: 16 residues. Germline assignment: CDR1 LNHDA and CDR2 SQIVND (reference sequence). CDR3 DNA: TGTGCCAGTAAATCCGGGGCGGCTGATGGCAATCAGCCCCAGCATTTT. Translating gives CASKSGAADGNQPQHF.

The rearrangement links TRBV7-2 to TRBJ1-6, with a weak D call TRBD1 (5 bases). The CDR3 is 17 amino acids. CDR1 SGHTA and CDR2 FQGNSA come from the germline V gene. Trimming took off 1 base at V and 2 bases at J, with 12 bases between the two ends. The CDR3 nucleotides are TGTGCCAGCAGCTTAGAGGGACGGGGAGCCTATAATTCACCCCTCCACTTT. It codes for CASSLEGRGAYNSPLHF.